This entry lists 20 T cell receptor beta chains sequenced from one sample in a study of T cell changes during pregnancy in multiple sclerosis. Produced via immunoSEQ multiplex PCR; TCRdb's table is partial and in-frame only. The repertoire holds 56,000 or so clones, with 90% as singletons. The sample was peripheral blood, taken in the first trimester of pregnancy. The receptors were gathered from a female donor in good health, enrolled as a control in a pregnancy study.

The V call is TRBV2, the J call TRBJ1-2; D is perhaps TRBD1 (5 bases). CDR1 and CDR2 from the germline V gene are SNHLY and FYNNEI. Trimming removed 7 bases at V and 5 bases at J, with 14 bases between. The CDR3 contains 13 residues. The CDR3 nucleotides read TGTGCCAGCATGGTGGGCAGGGAATATGGCTACACCTTC. Protein product: CASMVGREYGYTF.

V is TRBV7-9 and J is TRBJ2-3; D is possibly TRBD1 (5 bases). The CDR3 has 16 residues. The ends were cut back, 5 bases at V and 2 bases at J, with 17 bases in the middle. CDR1 SEHNR and CDR2 FQNEAQ come from the germline V gene (reference sequence). The CDR3 protein is CASSPSEGAVTDTQYF. The CDR3 region has the DNA TGTGCCAGCAGCCCTTCTGAAGGGGCCGTCACAGATACGCAGTATTTT. The variable domain in full, with the rest retrieved from reference TRBV7-9 and TRBJ2-3, is DTGVSQNPRHKITKRGQNVTFRCDPISEHNRLYWYRQTLGQGPEFLTYFQNEAQLEKSRLLSDRFSAERPKGSFSTLEIQRTEQGDSAMYLCASSPSEGAVTDTQYFGPGTRLTVL.

The V call is TRBV5-1, the J call TRBJ2-7; a possible D gene is TRBD1 (6 bases). From germline, CDR1 is SGHRS and CDR2 YFSETQ. Deletions cut 1 base from V and 2 bases from J, with 16 bases between. The CDR3 extends over 16 amino acids. CDR3 residues: CASSLRAGQLAYEQYF. Here the CDR3 DNA reads TGCGCCAGCAGCTTGAGAGCAGGACAGCTAGCCTACGAGCAGTACTTC.

This chain joins TRBV29-1 and TRBJ1-2; unclear D gene. The germline V and J ends were trimmed by 7 bases and 2 bases, with 8 bases remaining between them. Germline values: CDR1 SQVTM, CDR2 ANQGSEA. The CDR3 extends over 11 amino acids. As DNA, the CDR3 is TGCAGCGCAGAATGGAACTATGGCTACACCTTC. Its translation: CSAEWNYGYTF. Full variable domain (remainder filled in from reference TRBV29-1 and TRBJ1-2): SAVISQKPSRDICQRGTSLTIQCQVDSQVTMMFWYRQQPGQSLTLIATANQGSEATYESGFVIDKFPISRPNLTFSTLTVSNMSPEDSSIYLCSAEWNYGYTFGSGTRLTVV.

The chain joins TRBV27 to TRBJ1-6; the match to TRBD1 covers 11 bases. The CDR3 contains 16 residues. V lost 7 bases to trimming and J lost 7 bases; unmatched junction nucleotides: 9. Germline-derived CDR1 and CDR2 are MNHEY and SMNVEV (reference sequence). The CDR3 protein is CASTDTGTGGNSPLHF. The CDR3, as DNA: TGTGCCAGCACCGACACCGGGACAGGGGGAAATTCACCCCTCCACTTT.

The chain couples TRBV9 to TRBJ2-7; D call uncertain. Trimming left V 0 bases short and J 3 bases short, with 10 bases between. The CDR3 length is 14 residues. Germline CDR1 reads SGDLS; CDR2 reads YYNGEE. The CDR3 protein is CASSVATTGYEQYF. The CDR3 coding sequence is TGTGCCAGCAGCGTAGCAACGACTGGCTACGAGCAGTACTTC.

In regard to this clone: Within the sample, other DNA sequences also encode this same CDR3. The rearrangement links TRBV5-4 to TRBJ2-7, with D unclear. The CDR3 is 14 residues long. Germline assignment: CDR1 SGHNT and CDR2 YYREEE (reference sequence). V was shortened by 0 bases and J by 1 base, with 8 bases between the two germline ends. CDR3 amino acids: CASSLGGGSYEQYF. CDR3 DNA sequence: TGTGCCAGCAGCTTGGGTGGCGGTTCCTACGAGCAGTACTTC.

V usage is TRBV30 and J usage is TRBJ2-1, with D possibly matching TRBD2 (6 bases). Germline CDR1 is GTSNPN and CDR2 is SVGIG (reference sequence). The CDR3 has 13 residues. Trimming removed 5 bases at V and 0 bases at J, with 8 bases between. CDR3 bases: TGTGCCTGGCGGGGGAGCTCCTACAATGAGCAGTTCTTC. It specifies CAWRGSSYNEQFF.

The table lists this clone with a count of one. The genes are TRBV6-6 and TRBJ2-1; D not certain. Germline-derived CDR1 and CDR2 are MNHNY and SVGAGI (reference sequence). The V and J ends lost 6 bases and 7 bases respectively, with 7 bases between them. This CDR3 contains 11 residues. The CDR3 region is CASRSRNEQFF. The DNA of the CDR3 is TGTGCCAGCAGGTCTCGGAATGAGCAGTTCTTC.

The J gene is TRBJ2-7, the V gene TRBV29-1, with TRBD1 matching over 8 bases. Germline trimming cut 0 bases from V and 3 bases from J; bases unmatched to any gene: 7. The CDR3 extends over 15 amino acids. Germline lookup yields CDR1 SQVTM and CDR2 ANQGSEA. The DNA for the CDR3 is TGCAGCGTTGAAGATTGGCGGACAGGGAGCTACGAGCAGTACTTC. This codes for CSVEDWRTGSYEQYF.

The CDR3 nucleotides are TGTGCCAGCAGCTTTTTCGGGGACACCGGGGAGCTGTTTTTT. It specifies CASSFFGDTGELFF. The chain joins TRBV11-2 to TRBJ2-2; perhaps TRBD2 as D (5 bases). Trimming took off 3 bases at V and 3 bases at J, with 8 bases between the two ends. Germline V gene data show CDR1 as SGHAT and CDR2 as FQNNGV. The CDR3 extends over 14 amino acids.

V usage is TRBV7-2 and J usage is TRBJ1-5; no definite D call. The V gene's germline CDR1 is SGHTA and CDR2 FQGNSA. CDR3 length: 16 residues. The ends were cut back, 2 bases at V and 3 bases at J, with 14 bases in the middle. CDR3 sequence (DNA): TGTGCCAGCAGCTTATGGCACAGCCAGTCCAATCAGCCCCAGCATTTT. Translation gives CASSLWHSQSNQPQHF.

The chain couples TRBV6-4 to TRBJ2-3; D is perhaps TRBD2 (5 bases). V lost 2 bases and J 2 bases, leaving 8 bases between the germline ends. The CDR3 is made up of 14 amino acids. Germline V gene lookup returns CDR1 MRHNA and CDR2 SNTAGT. The CDR3 is CASSDAGFTDTQYF. In DNA form, the CDR3 reads TGTGCCAGCAGTGACGCGGGTTTCACAGATACGCAGTATTTT.

This clone was recorded only once. The CDR3 DNA reads as TGCGCCAGCAGCCCGGGACTAGGTGGGGGGGAGCTGTTTTTT. This sequence encodes CASSPGLGGGELFF. The V and J genes are TRBV4-1 and TRBJ2-2, with 8 bases lining up with TRBD2. The junction had 6 bases not matched to a gene; V was cut back by 4 bases and J by 8 bases. The germline V gene has CDR1 MGHRA and CDR2 YSYEKL. The CDR3 sequence is 14 residues long.

This chain links TRBV7-9 with TRBJ2-1; tentative D call: TRBD2 (5 bases). The CDR3 is 14 residues long. The germline CDR1 and CDR2 sequences are SEHNR and FQNEAQ (reference sequence). Trimming shortened V by 5 bases and J by 8 bases, and 16 bases separated the two germline ends. The CDR3, as DNA: TGTGCCAGCAGCCAAGGTCCCACTAGGGATGAGCAGTTCTTC. It is translated as CASSQGPTRDEQFF.

This chain uses TRBV27 with TRBJ2-3; the D is unclear. Per the germline V gene, CDR1 is MNHEY and CDR2 is SMNVEV (reference sequence). V was trimmed by 6 bases and J by 2 bases, leaving 9 bases between them. The CDR3 is 13 amino acids. The CDR3 nucleotides are TGTGCCAGCAGGTCGTACTACACAGATACGCAGTATTTT. The encoded protein is CASRSYYTDTQYF.

The chain joins TRBV19 to TRBJ2-4; possible D gene TRBD1, 6 bases. Germline CDR1 is LNHDA and CDR2 is SQIVND (reference sequence). Trimming stripped 6 bases from V and 8 bases from J, with 17 bases between. The CDR3 is 14 amino acids. The CDR3 spells CASSPPQGWDIQYF. The CDR3 DNA reads as TGTGCCAGTAGCCCCCCACAGGGTTGGGACATTCAGTACTTC.

This rearrangement joins TRBV6-6 to TRBJ1-1, with a weak D call TRBD1 (5 bases). The germline V gene encodes CDR1 MNHNY and CDR2 SVGAGI (reference sequence). The V end lost 2 bases, the J end lost 9 bases, and 10 bases lay between the germline ends. The CDR3 has 12 residues. This chain's CDR3 is CASSYRGLQAFF. As DNA, the CDR3 is TGTGCCAGCAGTTACCGGGGACTTCAAGCTTTCTTT.

The rearrangement links TRBV30 to TRBJ1-5; D gene ambiguous. CDR1 and CDR2 (germline): GTSNPN, SVGIG (reference sequence). The ends were cut back, 5 bases at V and 2 bases at J, with 10 bases in the middle. This CDR3 has 13 residues. CDR3 protein: CAWGTQGNQPQHF. CDR3 DNA sequence: TGTGCCTGGGGAACTCAGGGCAATCAGCCCCAGCATTTT.

The chain has TRBV10-3 and TRBJ2-5, with 10 bases fitting TRBD2. V was clipped by 5 bases and J by 5 bases; unmatched bases: 5. This CDR3 is built from 14 residues. Germline V lookup: CDR1 ENHRY, CDR2 SYGVKD. CDR3 DNA sequence: TGTGCCATCAGTAAAGCGGGAGGGGGGGAGACCCAGTACTTC. This encodes CAISKAGGGETQYF.